The T cell receptor beta chain described here comes from a study of radiotherapy plus CTLA-4 blockade in lung cancer. General study findings and limits: Clones of tumor-derived TCRs expanded in blood after radiotherapy plus ipilimumab.

Germline loops: CDR1 KGHSH, CDR2 LQKENI. The length of the CDR3 is 19 residues. Germline trimming cut 2 bases from V and 2 bases from J; bases unmatched to any gene: 7. This clone was picked up a small number of times. What it binds is not known. Clones were read by immunoSEQ multiplex PCR, and TCRdb kept only the in-frame ones, dropping some. Of tens of thousands of clones listed, around 63% are singletons. Sequencing was performed on peripheral blood, taken from a patient treated with radiotherapy plus ipilimumab. This TCR came from a human donor with non-small cell lung cancer who had a partial response to radiotherapy plus ipilimumab. The V and J genes are TRBV18 and TRBJ2-6; 12 bases line up with TRBD1. In DNA, the CDR3 is TGTGCCAGCTCACCATTCAGAGGGACAGGGGGCGCTGGGGCCAACGTCCTGACTTTC. Translation: CASSPFRGTGGAGANVLTF.